A selection of T cell receptor beta chains follows, all from one sample in a study of beta chain features in type 1 diabetes. Generated by immunoSEQ multiplex PCR, the TCRdb table keeps only in-frame clones and is missing some. The sample lists nearly 250,000 clones, about 70% seen once, with around 0.05% in the top ten. The sample comprised naive CD4+ T cells from blood. These receptors were obtained from a man aged 30-40 years in good health. Each CDR3 is given with its conserved first and last residue. A D gene is named only where the DNA matches it firmly. Size values are once, few and many counts, or a class for expanded clones, and some rows have none.

12 | TRBJ2-2 | . | . | TRBV25-1 | TGTGCCAGCAGTGTCACCACGTACGAGCTGTTTTTT | CASSVTTYELFF
15 | TRBJ2-1 | TRBD2 | few | TRBV4-2 | TGTGCCAGCAGCCAACCCGGGACTAGCGGCAATGAGCAGTTCTTC | CASSQPGTSGNEQFF
11 | TRBJ2-7 | . | . | TRBV11-2 | TGTGCCTCTAGGGGTTTGGGCGAGCAGTACTTC | CASRGLGEQYF
14 | TRBJ1-6 | . | once | TRBV2 | TGTGCCAGCAGTGAGGCAGGAGTAAATTCACCCCTCCACTTT | CASSEAGVNSPLHF
16 | TRBJ2-1 | TRBD2 | . | TRBV9 | TGTGCCAGCAGCGTAGGCGGGAGGGCCGGCTACAATGAGCAGTTCTTC | CASSVGGRAGYNEQFF
11 | TRBJ1-1 | TRBD1 | . | TRBV29-1 | TGCAGCGTTGGAATACGACAGGGAGCTTTCTTT | CSVGIRQGAFF
14 | TRBJ2-3 | . | . | TRBV29-1 | TGCAGCGTTGAGAGGGGGCGCGGGGTAGATACGCAGTATTTT | CSVERGRGVDTQYF
13 | TRBJ1-2 | . | . | TRBV7-9 | TGTGCCAGCAACCCGGGACTCAACTATGGCTACACCTTC | CASNPGLNYGYTF
13 | TRBJ2-7 | . | . | TRBV7-6 | TGTGCCAGCAGCTTAGGGGGTGGATACGAGCAGTACTTC | CASSLGGGYEQYF
14 | TRBJ2-7 | . | . | TRBV28 | TGTGCCAGCAGTTTAGCCGGGACTCTATACGAGCAGTACTTC | CASSLAGTLYEQYF
14 | TRBJ2-3 | . | . | TRBV15 | TGTGCCACCAGCCCCCGGGCGGAGACAGATACGCAGTATTTT | CATSPRAETDTQYF
14 | TRBJ2-5 | . | . | TRBV5-6 | TGTGCCAGCAGCTATCTGGGGAAATCGGAGACCCAGTACTTC | CASSYLGKSETQYF
14 | TRBJ1-2 | TRBD1 | . | TRBV30 | TGTGCCTGCACGAAGACAGGGGGCTTGTCTGGCTACACCTTC | CACTKTGGLSGYTF
13 | TRBJ2-1 | . | once | TRBV7-2 | TGTGCCAGCAGCCCGAATTGGTACAATGAGCAGTTCTTC | CASSPNWYNEQFF
13 | TRBJ2-1 | . | . | TRBV29-1 | TGCAGCGTTGACCAGGGGTCCTACAATGAGCAGTTCTTC | CSVDQGSYNEQFF
14 | TRBJ2-1 | . | . | TRBV7-2 | TGTGCCAGCAGCTTAGGGACATCGTACAATGAGCAGTTCTTC | CASSLGTSYNEQFF
13 | TRBJ2-1 | . | . | TRBV30 | TGTGCCTGGAGTGTGTCCGGGTACAATGAGCAGTTCTTC | CAWSVSGYNEQFF
12 | TRBJ2-3 | . | . | TRBV14 | TGTGCCAGCAGCCAAGATTACGCTACGCAGTATTTT | CASSQDYATQYF
14 | TRBJ1-6 | . | . | TRBV11-2 | TGTGCCAGCAGTTTACAAGGGGCTTATTCACCCCTCCACTTT | CASSLQGAYSPLHF
14 | TRBJ2-3 | . | . | TRBV9 | TGTGCCAGCAGCGTATCTCCTAGCACAGATACGCAGTATTTT | CASSVSPSTDTQYF
15 | TRBJ2-3 | TRBD2 | . | TRBV29-1 | TGCAGCGTTGAAGCTAGCGGGGCTAGCACAGATACGCAGTATTTT | CSVEASGASTDTQYF
14 | TRBJ2-7 | . | . | TRBV15 | TGTGCCACCAGCAGAGAGGGAAGCTCCTACGAGCAGTACTTC | CATSREGSSYEQYF
9 | TRBJ2-1 | . | . | TRBV20-1 | TGCAGTGCCACCCCGGACCAGTTCTTC | CSATPDQFF
12 | TRBJ2-3 | TRBD2 | few | TRBV29-1 | TGCAGCGTTGAAACTAGCGGAGATACGCAGTATTTT | CSVETSGDTQYF
14 | TRBJ1-3 | . | . | TRBV30 | TGTGCCTGGAGTCCCCGGATGGCTGGAAACACCATATATTTT | CAWSPRMAGNTIYF
15 | TRBJ2-1 | . | . | TRBV7-9 | TGTGCCAGCAGCTTATCCAGGGGCAAGGGCAATGAGCAGTTCTTC | CASSLSRGKGNEQFF
11 | TRBJ1-1 | . | . | TRBV20-1 | TGCAGTGCAGGGGAGAACACTGAAGCTTTCTTT | CSAGENTEAFF
16 | TRBJ2-1 | TRBD2 | . | TRBV11-2 | TGTGCCAGCAGCTTAGGCCTAGCGGGACGTTACAATGAGCAGTTCTTC | CASSLGLAGRYNEQFF